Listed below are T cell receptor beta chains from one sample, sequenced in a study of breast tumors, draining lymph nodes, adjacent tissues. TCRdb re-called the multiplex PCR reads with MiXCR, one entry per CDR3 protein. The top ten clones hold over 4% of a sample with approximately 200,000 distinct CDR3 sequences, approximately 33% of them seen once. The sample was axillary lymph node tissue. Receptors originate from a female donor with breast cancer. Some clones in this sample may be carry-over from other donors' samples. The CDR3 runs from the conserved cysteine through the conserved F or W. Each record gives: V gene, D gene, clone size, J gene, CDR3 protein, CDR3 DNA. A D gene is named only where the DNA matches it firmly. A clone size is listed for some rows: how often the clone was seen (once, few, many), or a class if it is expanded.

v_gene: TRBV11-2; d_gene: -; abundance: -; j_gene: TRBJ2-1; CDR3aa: CANSSAQDRQFF; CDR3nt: TGTGCCAACAGCTCAGCCCAGGATAGGCAGTTCTTC
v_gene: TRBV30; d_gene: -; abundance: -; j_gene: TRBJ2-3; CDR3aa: CAWSTKRGDTDTQYF; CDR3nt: TGTGCCTGGAGTACCAAGAGGGGGGACACAGATACGCAGTATTTT
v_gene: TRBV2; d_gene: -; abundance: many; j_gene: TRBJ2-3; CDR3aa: CASSVRSSADTQYF; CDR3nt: TGTGCCAGCAGTGTTCGCAGCAGCGCAGATACGCAGTATTTT
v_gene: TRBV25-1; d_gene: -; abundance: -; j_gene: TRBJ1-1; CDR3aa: CASSDNGYSTEAFF; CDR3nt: TGTGCCAGCAGTGATAATGGGTATAGCACTGAAGCTTTCTTT
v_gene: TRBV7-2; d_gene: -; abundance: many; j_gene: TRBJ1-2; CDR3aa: CASSLGRSYGYTF; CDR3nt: TGTGCCAGCAGCTTAGGGAGGAGTTATGGCTACACCTTC
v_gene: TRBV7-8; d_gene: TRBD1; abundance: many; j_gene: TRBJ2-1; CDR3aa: CASSPPGGRANEQFF; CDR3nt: TGTGCCAGCAGCCCTCCAGGGGGTAGGGCGAATGAGCAGTTCTTC
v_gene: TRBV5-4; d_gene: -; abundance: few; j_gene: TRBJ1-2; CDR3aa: CASSLVGPNYGYTF; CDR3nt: TGTGCCAGTAGCTTGGTTGGTCCGAACTATGGCTACACCTTC
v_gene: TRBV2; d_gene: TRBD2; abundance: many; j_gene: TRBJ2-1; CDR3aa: CASSPPLAGGLRDEQFF; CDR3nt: TGTGCCAGCAGTCCTCCCCTGGCGGGGGGGCTCCGGGATGAGCAGTTCTTC
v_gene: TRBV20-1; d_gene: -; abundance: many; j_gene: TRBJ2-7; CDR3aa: CSVSRTRVDEQYF; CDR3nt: TGCAGTGTCTCCCGGACCAGGGTCGACGAGCAGTACTTC
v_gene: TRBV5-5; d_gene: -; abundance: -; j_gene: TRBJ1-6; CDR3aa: CASRRRQDNSPLHF; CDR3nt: TGTGCCAGCAGGCGCCGACAGGATAATTCACCCCTCCACTTT
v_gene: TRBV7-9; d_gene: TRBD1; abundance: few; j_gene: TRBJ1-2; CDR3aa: CASSLVGTGGFGYPF; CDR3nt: TGTGCCAGCAGCTTAGTCGGGACAGGGGGCTTTGGCTACCCCTTC
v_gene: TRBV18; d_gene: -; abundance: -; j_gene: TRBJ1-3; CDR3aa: CASSTQGGGNTIYF; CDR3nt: TGTGCCAGTTCGACTCAGGGCGGTGGAAACACCATATATTTT
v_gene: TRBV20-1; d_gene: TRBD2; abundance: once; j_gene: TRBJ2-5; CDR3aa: CSARDLRGDGIETQYF; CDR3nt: TGCAGTGCTAGAGATCTCCGGGGGGACGGGATAGAGACCCAGTACTTC
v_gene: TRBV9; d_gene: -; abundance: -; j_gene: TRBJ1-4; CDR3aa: CASSARGASVAGANEKLFF; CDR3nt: TGTGCCAGCAGCGCGAGGGGGGCTAGTGTAGCGGGGGCGAATGAAAAACTGTTTTTT
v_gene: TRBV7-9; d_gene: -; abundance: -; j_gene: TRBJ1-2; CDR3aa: CASSLYSRSDYGYPF; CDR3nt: TGTGCCAGCAGCTTATATAGCCGATCGGACTATGGCTACCCCTTC
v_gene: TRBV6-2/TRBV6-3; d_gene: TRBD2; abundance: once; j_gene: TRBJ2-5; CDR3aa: CASSYDLAGGETQYF; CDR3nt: TGTGCCAGCAGTTACGATCTAGCGGGTGGAGAGACCCAGTACTTC
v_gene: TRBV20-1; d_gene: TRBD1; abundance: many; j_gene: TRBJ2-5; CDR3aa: CSASPTDRAETQYF; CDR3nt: TGCAGTGCTAGTCCAACGGACAGGGCGGAGACCCAGTACTTC
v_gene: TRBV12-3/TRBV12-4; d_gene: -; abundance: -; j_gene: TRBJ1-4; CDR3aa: CASSLLQGREKLFF; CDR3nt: TGTGCCAGCAGTTTATTGCAGGGGCGAGAAAAACTGTTTTTT
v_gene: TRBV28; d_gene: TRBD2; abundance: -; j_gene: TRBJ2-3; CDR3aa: CASSPRLAGVLDTQYF; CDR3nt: TGTGCCAGCAGCCCTCGACTAGCGGGAGTGTTAGATACGCAGTATTTT
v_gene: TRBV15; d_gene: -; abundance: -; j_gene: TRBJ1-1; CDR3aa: CATSRDFGGYMNTEAFF; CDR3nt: TGTGCCACCAGCAGAGATTTTGGGGGGTACATGAACACTGAAGCTTTCTTT
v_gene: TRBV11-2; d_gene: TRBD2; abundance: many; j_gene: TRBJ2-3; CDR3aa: CASSSGSLAGVYTDTQYF; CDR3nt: TGTGCCAGCAGTTCCGGCTCACTAGCGGGAGTGTACACAGATACGCAGTATTTT
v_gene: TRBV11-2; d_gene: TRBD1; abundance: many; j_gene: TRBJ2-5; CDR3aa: CASSLGSAGGETQYF; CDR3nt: TGTGCCAGCAGCCTGGGGTCGGCAGGGGGCGAGACCCAGTACTTC
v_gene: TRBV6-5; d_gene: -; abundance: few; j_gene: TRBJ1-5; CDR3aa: CASSHGSWDSNQPQHF; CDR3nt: TGTGCCAGCAGTCACGGCAGTTGGGATAGCAATCAGCCCCAGCATTTT
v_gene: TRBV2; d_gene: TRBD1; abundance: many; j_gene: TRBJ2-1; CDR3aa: CASKSWTGSYNEQFF; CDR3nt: TGTGCCAGCAAAAGTTGGACAGGTTCCTACAATGAGCAGTTCTTC
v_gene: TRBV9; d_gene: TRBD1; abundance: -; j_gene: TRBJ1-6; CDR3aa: CASTKGAGSDSPPHF; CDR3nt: TGTGCCAGCACCAAGGGGGCAGGGTCGGATTCACCCCCCCACTTT
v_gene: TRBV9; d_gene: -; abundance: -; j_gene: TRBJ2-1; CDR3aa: CVSSALGSIYNEQFF; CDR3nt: TGTGTCAGCAGCGCTCTCGGCAGCATTTACAATGAGCAGTTCTTC
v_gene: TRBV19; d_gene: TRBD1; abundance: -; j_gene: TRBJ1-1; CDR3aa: CASSLLDREGSHTEAFF; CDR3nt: TGTGCCAGTAGTTTACTCGACAGGGAAGGTTCCCACACTGAAGCTTTCTTT
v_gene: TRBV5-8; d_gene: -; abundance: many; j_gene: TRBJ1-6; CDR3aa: CASSFVGQDSPLHF; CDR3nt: TGTGCCAGCAGCTTCGTCGGTCAGGATTCACCCCTCCACTTT
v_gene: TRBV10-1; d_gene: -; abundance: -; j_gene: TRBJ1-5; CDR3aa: CASGKGEGSNQPQHF; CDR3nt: TGCGCCAGCGGGAAGGGGGAGGGAAGCAATCAGCCCCAGCATTTT
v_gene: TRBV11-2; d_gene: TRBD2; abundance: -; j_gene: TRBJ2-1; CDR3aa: CASSLAPGLAGVNEQFF; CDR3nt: TGTGCCAGCAGCTTAGCCCCCGGGCTAGCGGGGGTCAATGAGCAGTTCTTC
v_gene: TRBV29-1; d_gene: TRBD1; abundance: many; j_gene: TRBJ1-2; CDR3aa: CSATRQGALGYTF; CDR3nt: TGCAGCGCCACACGACAGGGGGCGTTGGGCTACACCTTC
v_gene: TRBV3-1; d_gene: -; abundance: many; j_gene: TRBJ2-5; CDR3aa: CASSAKAGGQYF; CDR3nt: TGTGCCAGCAGCGCCAAAGCGGGTGGACAGTACTTC
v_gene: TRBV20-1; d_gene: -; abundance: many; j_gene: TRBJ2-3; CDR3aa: CSAPGGADTQYF; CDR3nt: TGCAGTGCACCAGGGGGGGCAGATACGCAGTATTTT
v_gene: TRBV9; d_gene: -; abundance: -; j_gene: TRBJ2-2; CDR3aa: CASSVDGSGNTGELFF; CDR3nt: TGTGCCAGCAGCGTAGACGGGAGCGGGAACACCGGGGAGCTGTTTTTT
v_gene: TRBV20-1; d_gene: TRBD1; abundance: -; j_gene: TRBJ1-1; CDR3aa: CSARTGVNTEAFF; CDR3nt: TGCAGTGCTCGCACAGGGGTCAACACTGAAGCTTTCTTT
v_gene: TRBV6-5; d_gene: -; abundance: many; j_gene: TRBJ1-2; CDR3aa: CASSYSRGRQESYTF; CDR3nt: TGTGCCAGCAGTTACTCAAGGGGCCGCCAGGAGAGCTACACCTTC
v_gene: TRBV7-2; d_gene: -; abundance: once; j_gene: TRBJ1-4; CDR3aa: CASSVSGRGADGKLFF; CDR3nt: TGTGCCAGCAGCGTTTCGGGGAGAGGGGCGGATGGAAAACTGTTTTTT
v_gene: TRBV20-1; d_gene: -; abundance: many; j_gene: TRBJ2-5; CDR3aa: CSAELSETQSF; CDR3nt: TGCAGTGCTGAGTTGTCGGAGACCCAGTCCTTC
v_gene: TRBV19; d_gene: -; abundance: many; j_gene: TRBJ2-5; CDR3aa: CASASQGEETQYF; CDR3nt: TGTGCCAGTGCCTCACAGGGAGAGGAGACCCAGTACTTC
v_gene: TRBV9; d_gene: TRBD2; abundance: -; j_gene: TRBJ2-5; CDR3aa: CASSVASGFQETQYF; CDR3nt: TGTGCCAGCAGCGTAGCTAGCGGCTTTCAAGAGACCCAGTACTTC
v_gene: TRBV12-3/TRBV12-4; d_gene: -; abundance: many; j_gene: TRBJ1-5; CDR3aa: CASSWTVNQPQHF; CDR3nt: TGTGCCAGCAGCTGGACAGTGAATCAGCCCCAGCATTTT
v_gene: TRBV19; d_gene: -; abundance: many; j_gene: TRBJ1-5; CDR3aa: CASSTRQTSNQPQHF; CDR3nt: TGTGCCAGTAGTACCCGTCAGACTAGCAATCAGCCCCAGCATTTT
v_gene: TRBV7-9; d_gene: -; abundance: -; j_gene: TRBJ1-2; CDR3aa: CASSLQDYGHTF; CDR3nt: TGTGCCAGCAGCCTACAGGACTATGGCCACACCTTC
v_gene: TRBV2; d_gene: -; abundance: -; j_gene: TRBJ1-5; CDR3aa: CASSALRGTQPQHF; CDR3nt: TGTGCCAGCAGCGCCTTGAGGGGCACTCAGCCCCAGCATTTT
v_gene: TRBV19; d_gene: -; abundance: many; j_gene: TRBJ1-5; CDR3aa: CASSIVGASNQPQHF; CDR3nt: TGTGCCAGTAGTATAGTTGGGGCGAGCAATCAGCCCCAGCATTTT
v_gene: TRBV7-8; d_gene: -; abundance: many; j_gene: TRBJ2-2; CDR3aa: CASSPLANTGELFF; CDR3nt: TGTGCCAGCAGCCCTTTGGCGAACACCGGGGAGCTGTTTTTT
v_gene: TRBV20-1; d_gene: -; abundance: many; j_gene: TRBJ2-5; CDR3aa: CSARDTRDVEETQYF; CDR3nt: TGCAGTGCTAGAGATACAAGGGACGTAGAAGAGACCCAGTACTTC
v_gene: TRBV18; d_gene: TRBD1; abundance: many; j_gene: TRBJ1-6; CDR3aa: CASSPDRGGNSPLHF; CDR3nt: TGTGCCAGCTCTCCAGACAGGGGGGGGAATTCACCCCTCCACTTT
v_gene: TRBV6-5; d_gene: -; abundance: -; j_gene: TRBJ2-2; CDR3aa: CASSYSTGTGELFF; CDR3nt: TGTGCCAGCAGTTACTCGACAGGCACCGGGGAGCTGTTTTTT
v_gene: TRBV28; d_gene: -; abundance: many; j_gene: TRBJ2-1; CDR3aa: CASNDYNEQFF; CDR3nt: TGTGCCAGCAATGACTATAATGAGCAGTTCTTC
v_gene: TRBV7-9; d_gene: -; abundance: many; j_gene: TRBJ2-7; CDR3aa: CASSAGIRRSYEQYF; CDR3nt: TGTGCCAGCAGCGCCGGGATTCGTCGCTCCTACGAGCAGTACTTC